This TCR beta chain came from a study of radiotherapy plus CTLA-4 blockade in lung cancer. Overall study: Objective responses arose in approximately 19% of patients, and approximately 28% experienced disease control. Study outcomes and limitations: Following radiotherapy plus ipilimumab, tumor-derived TCR clones expanded in the blood.

Sequencing used immunoSEQ multiplex PCR; TCRdb keeps in-frame clones, though not all of them. Counted here are 35,000 to 55,000 clones, roughly four fifths occurring once; the ten biggest clones make up approximately 2.5%. Comment on this clone: What it binds is not known.

The germline V gene encodes CDR1 GTSNPN and CDR2 SVGIG (reference sequence). The CDR3 runs to 12 residues. With V trimmed by 5 bases and J by 6 bases, 5 bases remained unmatched. V and J are TRBV30 and TRBJ1-1, with 8 bases identical to TRBD1. The source was peripheral blood, collected from a patient treated with radiotherapy plus ipilimumab. This sequence originates from a human donor with non-small cell lung cancer whose response to radiotherapy plus ipilimumab could not be evaluated. The CDR3 is CAWQGARPEAFF. In nucleotides, the CDR3 is TGTGCCTGGCAGGGGGCGAGACCTGAAGCTTTCTTT.